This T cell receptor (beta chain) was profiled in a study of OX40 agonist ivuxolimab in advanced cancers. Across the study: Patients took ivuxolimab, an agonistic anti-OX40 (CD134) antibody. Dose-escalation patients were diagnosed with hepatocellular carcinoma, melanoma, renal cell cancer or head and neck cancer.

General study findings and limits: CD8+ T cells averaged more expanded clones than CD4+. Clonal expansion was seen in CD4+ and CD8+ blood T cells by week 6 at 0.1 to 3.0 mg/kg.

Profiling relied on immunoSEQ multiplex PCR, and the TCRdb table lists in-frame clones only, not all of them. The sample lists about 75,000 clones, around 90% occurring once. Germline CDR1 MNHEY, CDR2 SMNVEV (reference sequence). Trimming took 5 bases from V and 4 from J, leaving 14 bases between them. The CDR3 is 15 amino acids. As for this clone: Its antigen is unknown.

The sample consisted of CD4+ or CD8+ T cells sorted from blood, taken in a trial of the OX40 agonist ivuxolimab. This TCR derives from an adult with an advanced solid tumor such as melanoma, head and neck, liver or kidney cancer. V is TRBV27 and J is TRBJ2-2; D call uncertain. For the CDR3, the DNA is TGTGCCAGCAGTCCCGTGGGGTCGAGCACCGGGGAGCTGTTTTTT. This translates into CASSPVGSSTGELFF.